This TCR beta chain appears in the sequencing data of a study of blood T cell repertoires in COVID-19. For the study at large: Donors in the United States, Italy and Spain gave samples during acute or convalescent COVID-19.

In the source study's methods: Researchers report that nucleated cell counts were estimated from reference gene primer amplification. Assay: immunoSEQ multiplex PCR; the TCRdb copy retains only in-frame clones and omits some. The D gene and trimming were derived from the DNA, and the V and J assignments and clone size from that table. The sample has some 220,000 clones, just over 85% seen once. Trimming removed 6 bases from V and 2 bases from J; junction bases left unmatched: 9. The CDR3 spans 15 residues. Per the germline V gene, CDR1 is MNHEY and CDR2 is SMNVEV (reference sequence). Participant age was 18 to 89 years, and participants resided in 25 or so US areas.

Sequencing used PBMCs or T cells enriched from blood (not recorded which). The chain recombines TRBV27 with TRBJ2-7, with 8 nucleotides matching TRBD2. This TCR derives from a woman between 40 and 50 years old with acute COVID-19. CDR3 coding DNA: TGTGCCAGCAGCCGTCCGGGACTAGGAACCTACGAGCAGTACTTC. Translated: CASSRPGLGTYEQYF.